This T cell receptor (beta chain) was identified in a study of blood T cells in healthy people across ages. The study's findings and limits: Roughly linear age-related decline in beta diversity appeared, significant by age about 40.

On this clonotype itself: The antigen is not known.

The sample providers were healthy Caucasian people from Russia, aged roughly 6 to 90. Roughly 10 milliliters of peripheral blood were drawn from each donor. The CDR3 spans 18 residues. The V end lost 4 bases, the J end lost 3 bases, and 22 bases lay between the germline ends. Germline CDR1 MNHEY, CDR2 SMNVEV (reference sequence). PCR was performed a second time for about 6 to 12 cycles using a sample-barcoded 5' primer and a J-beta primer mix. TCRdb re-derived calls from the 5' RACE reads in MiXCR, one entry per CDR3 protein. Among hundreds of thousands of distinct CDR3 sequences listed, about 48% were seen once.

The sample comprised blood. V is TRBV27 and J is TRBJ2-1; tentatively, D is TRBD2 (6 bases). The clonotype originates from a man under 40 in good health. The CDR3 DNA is TGTGCCAGCAGTTCCCGACAGAGTCGACTAGGCTTCTACAATGAGCAGTTCTTC. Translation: CASSSRQSRLGFYNEQFF.